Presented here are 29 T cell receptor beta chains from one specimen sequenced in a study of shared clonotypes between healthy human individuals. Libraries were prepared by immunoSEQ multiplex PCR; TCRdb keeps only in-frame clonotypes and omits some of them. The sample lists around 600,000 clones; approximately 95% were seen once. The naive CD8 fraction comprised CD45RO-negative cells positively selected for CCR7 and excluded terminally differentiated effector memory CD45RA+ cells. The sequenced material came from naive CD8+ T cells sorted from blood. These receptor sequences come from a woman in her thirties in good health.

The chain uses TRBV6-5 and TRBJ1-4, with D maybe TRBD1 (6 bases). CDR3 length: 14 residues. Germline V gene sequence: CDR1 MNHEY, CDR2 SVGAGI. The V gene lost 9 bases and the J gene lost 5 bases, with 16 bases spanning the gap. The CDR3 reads CASRGGPQNEKLFF. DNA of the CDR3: TGTGCCAGTCGCGGGGGGCCGCAGAATGAAAAACTGTTTTTT.

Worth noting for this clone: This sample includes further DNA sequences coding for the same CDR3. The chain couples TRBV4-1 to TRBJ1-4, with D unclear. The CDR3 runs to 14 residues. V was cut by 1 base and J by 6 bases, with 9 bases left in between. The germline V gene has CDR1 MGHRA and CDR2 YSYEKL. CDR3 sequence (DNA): TGCGCCAGCAGCCAAGGCCCCGGGTATGAAAAACTGTTTTTT. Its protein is CASSQGPGYEKLFF.

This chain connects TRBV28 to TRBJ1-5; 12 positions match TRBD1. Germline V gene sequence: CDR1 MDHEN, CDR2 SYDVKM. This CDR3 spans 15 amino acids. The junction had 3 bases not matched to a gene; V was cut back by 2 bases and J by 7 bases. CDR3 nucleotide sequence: TGTGCCAGCAGTTTAGAGGGACAGGGGGCCCAGCCCCAGCATTTT. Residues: CASSLEGQGAQPQHF.

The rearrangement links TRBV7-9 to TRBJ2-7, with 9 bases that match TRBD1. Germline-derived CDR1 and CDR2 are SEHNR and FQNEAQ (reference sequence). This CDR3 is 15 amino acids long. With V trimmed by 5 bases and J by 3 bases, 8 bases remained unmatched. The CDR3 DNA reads TGTGCCAGCAGCCAACAGGGGGCCGCAGACTACGAGCAGTACTTC. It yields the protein CASSQQGAADYEQYF.

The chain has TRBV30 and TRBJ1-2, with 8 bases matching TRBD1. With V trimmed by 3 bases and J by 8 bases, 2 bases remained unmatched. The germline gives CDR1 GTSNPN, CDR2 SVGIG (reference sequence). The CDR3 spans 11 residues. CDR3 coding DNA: TGTGCCTGGAGGACAGGGGAAGGCTACACCTTC. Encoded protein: CAWRTGEGYTF.

The CDR3 loop reads CASSSPSDRANEKLFF. As DNA, the CDR3 is TGTGCCAGCAGTTCCCCCTCCGATAGGGCTAATGAAAAACTGTTTTTT. V and J are TRBV6-6 and TRBJ1-4, with D hard to call. Deletions cut 4 bases from V and 3 bases from J, with 15 bases between. This CDR3 region has 16 residues. In germline, CDR1 is MNHNY, CDR2 SVGAGI (reference sequence).

The CDR3 coding sequence is TGTGCCAGCAGCTTAGGATTCGTCCAGGGTTACAACGAGCAGTACTTC. Amino acid sequence: CASSLGFVQGYNEQYF. V gene TRBV7-6 combines with J gene TRBJ2-7, with D possibly TRBD1 on 5 matching bases. Germline CDR1 and CDR2: SGHVS and FNYEAQ. The V end lost 1 base, the J end lost 5 bases, and 18 bases lay between the germline ends. The CDR3 consists of 16 residues. The full variable domain, its missing parts supplied by reference TRBV7-6 and TRBJ2-7, is GAGVSQSPRYKVTKRGQDVALRCDPISGHVSLYWYRQALGQGPEFLTYFNYEAQQDKSGLPNDRFSAERPEGSISTLTIQRTEQRDSAMYRCASSLGFVQGYNEQYFGPGTRLTVT.

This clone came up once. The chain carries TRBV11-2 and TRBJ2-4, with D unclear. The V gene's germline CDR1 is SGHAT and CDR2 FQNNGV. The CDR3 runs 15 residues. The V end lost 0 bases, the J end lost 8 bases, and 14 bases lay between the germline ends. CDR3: CASSLDPTGGYIQYF. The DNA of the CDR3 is TGTGCCAGCAGCTTAGACCCTACGGGCGGTTACATTCAGTACTTC.

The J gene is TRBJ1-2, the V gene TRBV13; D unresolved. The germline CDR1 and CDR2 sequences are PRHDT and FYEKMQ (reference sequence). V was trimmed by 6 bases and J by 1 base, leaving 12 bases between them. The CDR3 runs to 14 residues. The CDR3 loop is CASRSTALNYGYTF. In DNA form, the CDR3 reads TGTGCCAGCAGGTCGACGGCACTTAACTATGGCTACACCTTC.

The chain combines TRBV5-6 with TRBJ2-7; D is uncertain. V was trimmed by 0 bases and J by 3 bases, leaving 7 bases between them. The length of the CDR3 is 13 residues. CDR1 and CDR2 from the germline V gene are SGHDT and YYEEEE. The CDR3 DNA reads TGTGCCAGCAGCTTGGCACAGTACTACGAGCAGTACTTC. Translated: CASSLAQYYEQYF.

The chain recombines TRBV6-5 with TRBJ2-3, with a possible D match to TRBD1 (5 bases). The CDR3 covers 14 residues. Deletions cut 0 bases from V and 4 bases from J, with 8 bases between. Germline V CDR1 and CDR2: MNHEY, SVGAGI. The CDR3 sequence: CASSYSLGPDTQYF. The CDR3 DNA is TGTGCCAGCAGTTACTCGCTGGGGCCAGATACGCAGTATTTT.

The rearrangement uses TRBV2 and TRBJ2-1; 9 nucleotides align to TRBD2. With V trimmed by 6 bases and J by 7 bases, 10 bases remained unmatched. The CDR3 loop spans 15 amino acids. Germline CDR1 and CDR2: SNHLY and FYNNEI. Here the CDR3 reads CASREGLAGTNEQFF. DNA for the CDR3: TGTGCCAGCAGGGAGGGTCTAGCGGGAACGAATGAGCAGTTCTTC.

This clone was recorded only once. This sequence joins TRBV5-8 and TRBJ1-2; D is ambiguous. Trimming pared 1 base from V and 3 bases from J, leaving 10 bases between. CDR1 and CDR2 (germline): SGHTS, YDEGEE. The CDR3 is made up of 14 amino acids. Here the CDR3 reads CASSLRRKYYGYTF. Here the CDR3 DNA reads TGTGCCAGCAGCTTGCGACGCAAATACTATGGCTACACCTTC.

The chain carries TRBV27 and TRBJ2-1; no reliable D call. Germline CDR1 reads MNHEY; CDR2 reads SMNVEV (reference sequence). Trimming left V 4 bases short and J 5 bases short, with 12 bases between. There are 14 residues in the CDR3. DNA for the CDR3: TGTGCCAGCAGTTCCACCCTCCGTAACAATGAGCAGTTCTTC. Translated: CASSSTLRNNEQFF.

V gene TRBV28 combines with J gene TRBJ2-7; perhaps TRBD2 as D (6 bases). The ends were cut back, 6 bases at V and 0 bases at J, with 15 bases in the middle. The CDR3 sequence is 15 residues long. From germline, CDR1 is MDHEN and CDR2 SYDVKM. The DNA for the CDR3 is TGTGCCAGCAGCCTCCCCAGGAGGGGCTCCTACGAGCAGTACTTC. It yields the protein CASSLPRRGSYEQYF. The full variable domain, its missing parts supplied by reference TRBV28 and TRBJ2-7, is DVKVTQSSRYLVKRTGEKVFLECVQDMDHENMFWYRQDPGLGLRLIYFSYDVKMKEKGDIPEGYSVSREKKERFSLILESASTNQTSMYLCASSLPRRGSYEQYFGPGTRLTVT.

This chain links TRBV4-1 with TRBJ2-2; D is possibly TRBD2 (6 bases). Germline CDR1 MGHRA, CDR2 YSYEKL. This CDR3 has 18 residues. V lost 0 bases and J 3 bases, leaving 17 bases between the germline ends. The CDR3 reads CASSQDEEGGGDTGELFF. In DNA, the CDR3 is TGCGCCAGCAGCCAAGATGAGGAGGGAGGCGGAGACACCGGGGAGCTGTTTTTT.

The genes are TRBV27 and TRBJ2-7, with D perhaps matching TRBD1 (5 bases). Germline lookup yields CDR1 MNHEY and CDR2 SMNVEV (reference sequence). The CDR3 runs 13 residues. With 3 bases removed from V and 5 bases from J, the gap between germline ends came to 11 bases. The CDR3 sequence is CASSFRGRDEQYF. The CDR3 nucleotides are TGTGCCAGCAGTTTTCGAGGCAGGGACGAGCAGTACTTC.

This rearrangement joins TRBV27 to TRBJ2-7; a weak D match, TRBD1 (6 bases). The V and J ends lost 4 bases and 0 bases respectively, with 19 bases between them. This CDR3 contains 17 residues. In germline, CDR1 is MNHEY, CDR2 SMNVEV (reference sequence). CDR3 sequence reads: CASSSSYEGVSSYEQYF. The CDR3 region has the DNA TGTGCCAGCAGTTCCTCTTACGAGGGGGTTTCCTCCTACGAGCAGTACTTC.

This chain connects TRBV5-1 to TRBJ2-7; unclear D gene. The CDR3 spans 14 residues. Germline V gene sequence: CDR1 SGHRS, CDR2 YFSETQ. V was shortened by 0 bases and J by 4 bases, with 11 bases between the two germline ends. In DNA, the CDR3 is TGCGCCAGCAGCTTGGAAGGTGTGGGGTACGAGCAGTACTTC. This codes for CASSLEGVGYEQYF.

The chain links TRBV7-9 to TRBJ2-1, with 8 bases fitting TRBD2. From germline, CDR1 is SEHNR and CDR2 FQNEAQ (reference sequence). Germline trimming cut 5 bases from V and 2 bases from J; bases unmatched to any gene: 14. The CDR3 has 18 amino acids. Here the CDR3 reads CASSLPEGSGRTYNEQFF. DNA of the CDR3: TGTGCCAGCAGCCTCCCGGAGGGGAGCGGGAGAACCTACAATGAGCAGTTCTTC.

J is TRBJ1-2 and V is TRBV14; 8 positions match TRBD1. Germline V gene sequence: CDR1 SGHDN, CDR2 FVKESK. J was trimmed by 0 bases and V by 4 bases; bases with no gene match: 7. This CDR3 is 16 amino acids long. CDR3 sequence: CASSPGQVWANYGYTF. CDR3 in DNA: TGTGCCAGCAGCCCGGGACAGGTCTGGGCTAACTATGGCTACACCTTC. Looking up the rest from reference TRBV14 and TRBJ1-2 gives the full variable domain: EAGVTQFPSHSVIEKGQTVTLRCDPISGHDNLYWYRRVMGKEIKFLLHFVKESKQDESGMPNNRFLAERTGGTYSTLKVQPAELEDSGVYFCASSPGQVWANYGYTFGSGTRLTVV.

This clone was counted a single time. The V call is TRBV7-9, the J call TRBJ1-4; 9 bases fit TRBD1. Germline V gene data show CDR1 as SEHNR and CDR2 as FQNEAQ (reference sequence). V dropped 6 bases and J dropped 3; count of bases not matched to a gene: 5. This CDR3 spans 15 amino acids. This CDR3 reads CASRQGARANEKLFF. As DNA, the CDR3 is TGTGCCAGCAGACAGGGGGCGCGTGCTAATGAAAAACTGTTTTTT.

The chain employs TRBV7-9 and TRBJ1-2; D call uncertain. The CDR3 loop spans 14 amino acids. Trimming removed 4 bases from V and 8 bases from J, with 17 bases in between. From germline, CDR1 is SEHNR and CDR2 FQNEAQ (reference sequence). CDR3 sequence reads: CASSYATLPRGYTF. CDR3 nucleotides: TGTGCCAGCAGCTACGCTACGCTACCTCGGGGCTACACCTTC. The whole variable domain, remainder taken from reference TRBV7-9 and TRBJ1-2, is DTGVSQNPRHKITKRGQNVTFRCDPISEHNRLYWYRQTLGQGPEFLTYFQNEAQLEKSRLLSDRFSAERPKGSFSTLEIQRTEQGDSAMYLCASSYATLPRGYTFGSGTRLTVV.

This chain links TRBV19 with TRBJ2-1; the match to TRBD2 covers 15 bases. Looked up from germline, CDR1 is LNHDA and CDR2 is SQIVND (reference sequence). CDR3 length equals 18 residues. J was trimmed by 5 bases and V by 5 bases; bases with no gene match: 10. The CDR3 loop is CASSPGTSGRTSNNEQFF. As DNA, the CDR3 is TGTGCCAGTAGTCCCGGGACTAGCGGGAGGACTTCCAACAATGAGCAGTTCTTC.

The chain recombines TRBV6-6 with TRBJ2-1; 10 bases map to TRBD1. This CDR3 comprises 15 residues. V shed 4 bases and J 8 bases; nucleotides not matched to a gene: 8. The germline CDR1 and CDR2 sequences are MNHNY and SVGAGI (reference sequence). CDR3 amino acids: CASSSDRGDLDEQFF. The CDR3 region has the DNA TGTGCCAGCAGTTCGGACAGGGGGGACTTGGATGAGCAGTTCTTC.

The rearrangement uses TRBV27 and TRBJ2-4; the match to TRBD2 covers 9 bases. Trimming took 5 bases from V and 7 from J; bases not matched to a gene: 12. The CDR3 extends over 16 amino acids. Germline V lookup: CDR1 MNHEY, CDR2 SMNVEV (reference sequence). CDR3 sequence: CASSPSAGGVSNIQYF. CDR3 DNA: TGTGCCAGCAGTCCCTCAGCGGGGGGTGTATCTAACATTCAGTACTTC.

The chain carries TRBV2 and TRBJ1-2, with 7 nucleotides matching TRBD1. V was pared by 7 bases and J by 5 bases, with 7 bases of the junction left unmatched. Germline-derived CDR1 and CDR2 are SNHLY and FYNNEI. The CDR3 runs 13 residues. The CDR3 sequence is CASKDRLTYGYTF. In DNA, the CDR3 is TGTGCCAGCAAGGACAGGCTAACGTATGGCTACACCTTC.

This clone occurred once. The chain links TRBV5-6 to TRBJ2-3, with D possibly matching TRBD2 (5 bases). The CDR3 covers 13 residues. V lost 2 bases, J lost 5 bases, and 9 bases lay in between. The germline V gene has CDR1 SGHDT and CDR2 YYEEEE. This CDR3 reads CASSLEGRDTQYF. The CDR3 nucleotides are TGTGCCAGCAGCTTAGAGGGCCGAGATACGCAGTATTTT.

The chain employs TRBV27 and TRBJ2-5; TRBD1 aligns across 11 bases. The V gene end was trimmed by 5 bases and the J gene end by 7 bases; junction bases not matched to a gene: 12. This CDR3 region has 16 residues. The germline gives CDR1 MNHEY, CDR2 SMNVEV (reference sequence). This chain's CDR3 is CASSGQGAHSYLTQYF. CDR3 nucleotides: TGTGCCAGCAGTGGACAGGGGGCTCACAGTTACCTGACCCAGTACTTC.